The rows below give T cell receptor beta chains drawn from one sample of a study of blood T cells in healthy people across ages. TCRdb ran MiXCR on the 5' RACE reads and lists one entry per CDR3 protein. The repertoire holds 600,000 to 1,000,000 distinct CDR3 sequences, 25% seen once, with 3% to 4% in the top ten. A further study also used this sample, focusing on T cells of mothers and their children.

Sample: blood. The origin of the receptors is a boy aged 5-17 years in good health. Each CDR3 is given with its conserved first and last residue. D genes are given only for firm matches. Clone size appears in some rows only: once, few, many, or a class for an expanded clone.

few	-	TRBJ2-7	TRBV10-3	TGTGCCATCAGTCCGCAGGCCTCCTACGAGCAGTACTTC	CAISPQASYEQYF
-	TRBD1	TRBJ2-4	TRBV6-1	TGTGCCAGCGGGACAGGGACGCTAGCCAAAAACATTCAGTACTTC	CASGTGTLAKNIQYF
-	-	TRBJ1-1	TRBV19	TGTGCCAGTAGTCCCGGGACCATTCTCGGGGACACTGAAGCTTTCTTT	CASSPGTILGDTEAFF
few	-	TRBJ1-2	TRBV4-3	TGCGCCAGCAGCCAAGGATACAGGGTAAACTATGGCTACACCTTC	CASSQGYRVNYGYTF
-	-	TRBJ1-5	TRBV12-3/TRBV12-4	TGTGCCAGCAGTCCCCGTCATAGCAATCAGCCCCAGCATTTT	CASSPRHSNQPQHF
-	TRBD2	TRBJ2-1	TRBV6-5	TGTGCCAGCAGTTACTCTTCGGGAGGGGAGCAGTTCTTC	CASSYSSGGEQFF
-	-	TRBJ2-6	TRBV28	TGTGCCAGCAGCCCAAGTCAGTTCTCTGGGGCCAACGTCCTGACTTTC	CASSPSQFSGANVLTF
few	-	TRBJ2-6	TRBV29-1	TGCAGCGTTGCTTCGGGGGCCAACGTCCTGACTTTC	CSVASGANVLTF
-	-	TRBJ1-1	TRBV4-1	TGCGCCAGCAGCGCCTTAGGGGTAGGCACTGAAGCTTTCTTT	CASSALGVGTEAFF
few	-	TRBJ2-4	TRBV15	TGTGCCACCAGCAGGACACGTGGGGGCATTCAGTACTTC	CATSRTRGGIQYF
few	-	TRBJ1-2	TRBV5-6	TGTGCCAGCAGCTTGTCCTACAGGGAGGGAGGTGGCTACACCTTC	CASSLSYREGGGYTF
few	-	TRBJ2-1	TRBV20-1	TGCAGTGCCAGTAGCCTCCTCTTAGACAATGAGCAGTTCTTC	CSASSLLLDNEQFF
-	-	TRBJ1-1	TRBV20-1	TGCAGTGCTAGAACTACGGGTCAAAACACTGAAGCTTTCTTT	CSARTTGQNTEAFF
-	-	TRBJ2-1	TRBV12-3/TRBV12-4	TGTGCCAGCAGTTTTGTTCTTCGGGAACCAGGTGAGCAGTTCTTC	CASSFVLREPGEQFF
few	-	TRBJ1-1	TRBV29-1	TGCAGCGTGGAAGACAGCCACACTGAAGCTTTCTTT	CSVEDSHTEAFF
-	TRBD1	TRBJ2-5	TRBV12-3/TRBV12-4	TGTGCCAGCAGTAGGGGGACAGGGGTACAAGAGACCCAGTACTTC	CASSRGTGVQETQYF
few	-	TRBJ1-5	TRBV6-5	TGTGCCAGCAGTTACTCTCAGGGGACCAATCAGCCCCAGCATTTT	CASSYSQGTNQPQHF
few	-	TRBJ2-5	TRBV7-3	TGTGCCAGCAGCTCCCGTTCCGAAGAGACCCAGTACTTC	CASSSRSEETQYF
-	-	TRBJ2-1	TRBV10-2	TGCGCCAGCAGTGAGTACCTGGGCAATGAGCAGTTCTTC	CASSEYLGNEQFF
-	-	TRBJ1-2	TRBV7-2	TGTGCCAGCAGCTTAGTTCCTGAGTCTAACTATGGCTACACCTTC	CASSLVPESNYGYTF
-	-	TRBJ2-5	TRBV7-9	TGTGCCAGCAGTAAATGGGCGGGAAACCTCCGTCGAGAGACCCAGTACTTC	CASSKWAGNLRRETQYF